This TCR beta chain was observed in a study of T cell responses to AZD1222 COVID-19 vaccine. Study results and caveats: Among the donors, most were white British and more were female, and clonal diversity was possibly underestimated.

The germline V gene encodes CDR1 SGHDT and CDR2 YYEEEE. There are 14 residues in the CDR3. Trimming pared 4 bases from V and 2 bases from J, leaving 12 bases between. In regard to this clone: Its antigen is not identified.

The table came from immunoSEQ multiplex PCR; TCRdb's copy has only in-frame clones and leaves some out. Of over 110,000 clones in the sample, 93% were seen once. This TCR was recovered from an adult who had recovered from COVID-19. The specimen was peripheral blood, collected after recovery from COVID-19. V and J are TRBV5-6 and TRBJ1-2, with a possible D match to TRBD1 (5 bases). In DNA form, the CDR3 reads TGTGCCAGCAGCCCTCTGGGGCGGAACTATGGCTACACCTTC. Encoded protein: CASSPLGRNYGYTF.